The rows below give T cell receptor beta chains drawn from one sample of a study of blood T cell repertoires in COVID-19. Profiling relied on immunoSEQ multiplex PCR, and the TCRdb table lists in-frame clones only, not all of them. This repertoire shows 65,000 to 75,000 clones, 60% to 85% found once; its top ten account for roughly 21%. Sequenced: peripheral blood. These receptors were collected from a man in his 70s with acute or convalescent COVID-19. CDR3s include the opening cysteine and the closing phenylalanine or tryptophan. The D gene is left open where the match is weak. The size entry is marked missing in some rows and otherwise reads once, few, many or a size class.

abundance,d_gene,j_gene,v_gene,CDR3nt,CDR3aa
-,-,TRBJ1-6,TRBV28,TGTGCCAGCAGTTTATTCGGGGATTATAATTCACCCCTCCACTTT,CASSLFGDYNSPLHF
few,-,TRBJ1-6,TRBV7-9,TGTGCCAGCAGCTTGTTTGTGGAGAATTCACCCCTCCACTTT,CASSLFVENSPLHF
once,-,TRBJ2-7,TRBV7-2,TGTGCCAGCAGCTTAGGAGCGGCCCCCTCCTACGAGCAGTACTTC,CASSLGAAPSYEQYF
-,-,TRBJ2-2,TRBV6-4,TGTGCCAGCAGTGACCAGAGTAAGGCAGGCAGGATGTTTTTT,CASSDQSKAGRMFF
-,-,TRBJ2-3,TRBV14,TGTGCCAGCAGCCAAAAGGGGACAGATACGCAGTATTTT,CASSQKGTDTQYF
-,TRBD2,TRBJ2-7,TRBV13,TGTGCCAGCAGCGTCGGACTAGCGGGCGGCGAGCAGTACTTC,CASSVGLAGGEQYF
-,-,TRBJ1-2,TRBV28,TGTGCCAGCAGTTCCCTGACAGGCGCCTATGGCTACACCTTC,CASSSLTGAYGYTF
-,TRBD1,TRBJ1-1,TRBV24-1,TGTGCCACCAGTGTAGGGGGCTCTGAAGCTTTCTTT,CATSVGGSEAFF
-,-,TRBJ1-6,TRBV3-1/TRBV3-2,TGTGCCAGCAGACCACAGGGAGATAATTCACCCCTCCACTTT,CASRPQGDNSPLHF
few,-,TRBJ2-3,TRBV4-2,TGTGCCAGCAGCCAAGATCGGGGCACAGATACGCAGTATTTT,CASSQDRGTDTQYF
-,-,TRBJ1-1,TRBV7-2,TGTGCCAGCAGCTCCCGGTCTGAAGCTTTCTTT,CASSSRSEAFF
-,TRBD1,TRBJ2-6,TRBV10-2,TGCGCCATCTCCCGGGACAGGAAATCTGGGGCCAACGTCCTGACTTTC,CAISRDRKSGANVLTF
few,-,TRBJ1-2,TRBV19,TGTGCCAGTAGTTCCGGACAGTTCTATGGCTACACCTTC,CASSSGQFYGYTF
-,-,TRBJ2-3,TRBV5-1,TGCGCCAGCAGCTGGGCCGGGACTGGCACAGATACGCAGTATTTT,CASSWAGTGTDTQYF
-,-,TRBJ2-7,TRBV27,TGTGCCAGCAGTGTGATAGGACAACCCGCCTACGAGCAGTACTTC,CASSVIGQPAYEQYF
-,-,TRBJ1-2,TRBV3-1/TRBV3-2,TGTGCCAGCAGCCAAGTTCAAGGAGCCTACACCTTC,CASSQVQGAYTF
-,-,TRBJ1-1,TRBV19,TGTGCCAGTAGTATGATAGAGGACAGCCTGAACACTGAAGCTTTCTTT,CASSMIEDSLNTEAFF
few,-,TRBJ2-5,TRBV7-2,TGTGCCAGCAGCTCGCAGAGGGACCAAGAGACCCAGTACTTC,CASSSQRDQETQYF
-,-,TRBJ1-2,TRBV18,TGTGCCAGCTCCGGGGAGGGGAACTATGGCTACACCTTC,CASSGEGNYGYTF
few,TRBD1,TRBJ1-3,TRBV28,TGTGCCAGCAGTCAGGGGGGACAAGCGAATCGTGGAAACACCATATATTTT,CASSQGGQANRGNTIYF
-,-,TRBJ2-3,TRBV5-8,TGTGCCAGCAGACACAGGGTCACCACAGATACGCAGTATTTT,CASRHRVTTDTQYF
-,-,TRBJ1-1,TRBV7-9,TGTGCCAGCAGCTCCGGAGCGGCGAACACTGAAGCTTTCTTT,CASSSGAANTEAFF
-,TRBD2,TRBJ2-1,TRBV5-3,TGTGCCAGAAGACGGGACTACGGCTCCTACAATGAGCAGTTCTTC,CARRRDYGSYNEQFF
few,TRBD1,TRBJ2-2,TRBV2,TGTGCCAGCAGCCTAGATCAGGGGGCCTTCGGGGAGCTGTTTTTT,CASSLDQGAFGELFF
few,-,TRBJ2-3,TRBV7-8,TGTGCCAGCAGCTTACAAGCGGCTACAGATACGCAGTATTTT,CASSLQAATDTQYF
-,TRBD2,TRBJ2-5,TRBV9,TGTGCCAGCAGCGCCAGGCGGACTAGCGGACAAGAGACCCAGTACTTC,CASSARRTSGQETQYF
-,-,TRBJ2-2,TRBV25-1,TGTGCCAGCAGTGGGGACTGGCTTAACACCGGGGAGCTGTTTTTT,CASSGDWLNTGELFF
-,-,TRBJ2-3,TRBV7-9,TGTGCCAGCAGCTCCCGGGGTAGAACAGATACGCAGTATTTT,CASSSRGRTDTQYF
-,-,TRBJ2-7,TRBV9,TGTGCCAGCAGCGTAGGTGGACAGAGCTCCTACGAGCAGTACTTC,CASSVGGQSSYEQYF
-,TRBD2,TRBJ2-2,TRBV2,TGTGCCAGCAGTGAGGATCTAGCGGGTGGGACCGGGGAGCTGTTTTTT,CASSEDLAGGTGELFF
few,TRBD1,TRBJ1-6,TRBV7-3,TGTGCCAGCAGCTCCGGGACAGATTATAATTCACCCCTCCACTTT,CASSSGTDYNSPLHF
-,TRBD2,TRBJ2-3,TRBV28,TGTGCCAGCAGTTTTTTCGGGAGGGCCGGCACAGATACGCAGTATTTT,CASSFFGRAGTDTQYF
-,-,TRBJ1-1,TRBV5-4,TGTGCCAGCAGCGGGAAGACAGTCAACACTGAAGCTTTCTTT,CASSGKTVNTEAFF
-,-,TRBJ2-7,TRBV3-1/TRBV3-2,TGTGCCAGCAGCCAAGGGACTACCTACGAGCAGTACTTC,CASSQGTTYEQYF
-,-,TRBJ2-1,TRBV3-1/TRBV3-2,TGTGCCAGCAGCCGGGTAGGGGTGGGCGATGAGCAGTTCTTC,CASSRVGVGDEQFF
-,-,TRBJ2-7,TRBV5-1,TGCGCCAGCAGCCCGCGCGGGCAGGGGAGCTCCTACGAGCAGTACTTC,CASSPRGQGSSYEQYF
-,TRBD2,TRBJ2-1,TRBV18,TGTGCCAGCTCACCTCTGCTAGCGGCCTCCTACAATGAGCAGTTCTTC,CASSPLLAASYNEQFF
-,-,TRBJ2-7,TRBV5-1,TGCGCCAGCAGCTTGAGGGACACGGTCTACGAGCAGTACTTC,CASSLRDTVYEQYF
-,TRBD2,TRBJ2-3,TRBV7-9,TGTGCCAGCAGCTCAGGACTAGCGGGGGCCACAGATACGCAGTATTTT,CASSSGLAGATDTQYF
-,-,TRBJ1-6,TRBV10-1,TGCGCCAGCAGTGATCGGGGTTGGGATTCACCCCTCCACTTT,CASSDRGWDSPLHF
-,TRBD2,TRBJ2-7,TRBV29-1,TGCAGCGTTAGGACTAGTGAGTTCTACGAGCAGTACTTC,CSVRTSEFYEQYF
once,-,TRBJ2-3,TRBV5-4,TGTGCCAGCAGCTCTCGGTTGGGGCGGTCGGTTGCAGATACGCAGTATTTT,CASSSRLGRSVADTQYF
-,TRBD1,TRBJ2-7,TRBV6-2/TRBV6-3,TGTGCCAGCAGTTACTCCCCTTGGACAGGGGGCAGGGACGAGCAGTACTTC,CASSYSPWTGGRDEQYF
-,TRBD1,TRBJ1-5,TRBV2,TGTGCCAGCAGGGAGACAGGGGGCAATCAGCCCCAGCATTTT,CASRETGGNQPQHF
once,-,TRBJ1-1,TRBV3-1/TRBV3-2,TGTGCCAGCAGCTATCGACGGCGGTCTGAAGCTTTCTTT,CASSYRRRSEAFF
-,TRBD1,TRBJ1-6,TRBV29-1,TGCAGCGTCTCTTACCACCCGGGACAGAAGAATTCACCCCTCCACTTT,CSVSYHPGQKNSPLHF
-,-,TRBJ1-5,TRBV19,TGTGCCAGTAGTATGGGACACCTTAATCAGCCCCAGCATTTT,CASSMGHLNQPQHF
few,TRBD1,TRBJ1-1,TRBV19,TGTGCCTCCAGAGGGGGAACAGGGGGCAGAACTGAAGCTTTCTTT,CASRGGTGGRTEAFF
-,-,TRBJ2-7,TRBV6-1,TGTGCCAGCAGTGAATTCCGCGTACAGCAGTACTTC,CASSEFRVQQYF
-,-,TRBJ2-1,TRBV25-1,TGTGCCAGCAGTGTGCGGCAGAACTCCTACAATGAGCAGTTCTTC,CASSVRQNSYNEQFF